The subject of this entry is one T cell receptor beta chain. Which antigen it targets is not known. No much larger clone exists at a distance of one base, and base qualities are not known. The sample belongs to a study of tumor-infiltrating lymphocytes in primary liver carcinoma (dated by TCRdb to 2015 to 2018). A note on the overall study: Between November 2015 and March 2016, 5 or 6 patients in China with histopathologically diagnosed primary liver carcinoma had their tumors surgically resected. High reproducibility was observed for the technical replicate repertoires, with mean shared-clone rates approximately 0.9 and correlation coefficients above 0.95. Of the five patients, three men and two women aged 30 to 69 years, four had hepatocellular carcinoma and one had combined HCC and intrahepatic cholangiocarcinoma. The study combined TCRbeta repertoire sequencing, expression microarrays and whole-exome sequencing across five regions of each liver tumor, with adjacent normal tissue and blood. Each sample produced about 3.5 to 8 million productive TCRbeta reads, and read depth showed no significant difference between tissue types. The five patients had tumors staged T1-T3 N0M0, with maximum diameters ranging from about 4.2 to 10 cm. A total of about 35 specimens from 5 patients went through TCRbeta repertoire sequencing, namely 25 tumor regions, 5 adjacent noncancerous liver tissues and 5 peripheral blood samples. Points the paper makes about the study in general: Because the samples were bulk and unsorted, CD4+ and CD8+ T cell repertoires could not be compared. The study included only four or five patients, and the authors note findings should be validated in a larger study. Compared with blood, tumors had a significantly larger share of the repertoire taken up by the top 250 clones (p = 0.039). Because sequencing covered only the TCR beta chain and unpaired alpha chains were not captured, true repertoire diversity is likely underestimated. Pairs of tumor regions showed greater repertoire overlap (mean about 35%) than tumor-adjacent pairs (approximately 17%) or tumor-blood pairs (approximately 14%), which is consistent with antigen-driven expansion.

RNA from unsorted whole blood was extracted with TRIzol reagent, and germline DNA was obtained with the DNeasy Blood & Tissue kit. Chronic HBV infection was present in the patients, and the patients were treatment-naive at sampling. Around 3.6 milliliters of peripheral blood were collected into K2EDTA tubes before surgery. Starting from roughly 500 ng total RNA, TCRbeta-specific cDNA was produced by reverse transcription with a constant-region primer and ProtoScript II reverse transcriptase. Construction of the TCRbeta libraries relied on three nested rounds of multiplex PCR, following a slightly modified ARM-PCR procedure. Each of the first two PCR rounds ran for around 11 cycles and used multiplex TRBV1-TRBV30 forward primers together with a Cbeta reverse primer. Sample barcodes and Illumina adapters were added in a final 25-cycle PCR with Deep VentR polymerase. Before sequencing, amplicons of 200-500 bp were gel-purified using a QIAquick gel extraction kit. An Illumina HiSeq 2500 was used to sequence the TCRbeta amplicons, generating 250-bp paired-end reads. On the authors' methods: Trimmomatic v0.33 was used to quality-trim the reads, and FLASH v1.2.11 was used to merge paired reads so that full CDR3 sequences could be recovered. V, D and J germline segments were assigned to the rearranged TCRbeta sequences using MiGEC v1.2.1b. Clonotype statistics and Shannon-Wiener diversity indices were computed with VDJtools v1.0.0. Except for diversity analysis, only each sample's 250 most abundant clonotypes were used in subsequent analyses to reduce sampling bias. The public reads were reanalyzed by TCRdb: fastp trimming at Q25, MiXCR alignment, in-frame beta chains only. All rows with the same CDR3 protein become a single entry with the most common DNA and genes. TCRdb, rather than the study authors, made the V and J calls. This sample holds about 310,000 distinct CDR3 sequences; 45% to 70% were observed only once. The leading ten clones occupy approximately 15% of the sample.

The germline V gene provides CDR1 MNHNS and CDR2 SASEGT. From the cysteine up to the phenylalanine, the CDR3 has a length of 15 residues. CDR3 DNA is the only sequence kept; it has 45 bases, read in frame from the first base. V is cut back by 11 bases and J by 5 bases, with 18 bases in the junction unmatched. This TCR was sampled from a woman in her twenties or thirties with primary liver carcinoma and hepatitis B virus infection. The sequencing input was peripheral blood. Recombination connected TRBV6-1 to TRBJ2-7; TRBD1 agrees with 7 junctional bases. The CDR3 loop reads CAGVRQGNSGHEQYF. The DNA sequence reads TGTGCCGGCGTTCGACAGGGAAATTCAGGGCACGAGCAGTACTTC.